Given below is one T cell receptor beta chain in context. The table came from immunoSEQ multiplex PCR; TCRdb's copy has only in-frame clones and leaves some out. The data contain about 98,000 clones, about 91% of them singletons. CDR1 is SGHTA and CDR2 is FQGNSA in the germline V gene. There are 16 residues in the CDR3. The trim removed 4 bases at V and 0 bases at J, leaving 8 bases unmatched. The data are from a study of blood T cell repertoires in COVID-19. As for the study in general: Both acute and convalescent COVID-19 samples were obtained from the United States, Italy and Spain. The analysed material was cDNA or gDNA that came from T cells, B-cell-depleted T cells, or PBMCs.

Sequenced: peripheral blood. The TCR originated in a young man with acute or convalescent COVID-19. The gene calls are TRBV7-2 and TRBJ2-5; 7 positions match TRBD2. As DNA, the CDR3 is TGTGCCAGCAGCTACGGCGGGGGAGTGTACCAAGAGACCCAGTACTTC. It translates to CASSYGGGVYQETQYF.